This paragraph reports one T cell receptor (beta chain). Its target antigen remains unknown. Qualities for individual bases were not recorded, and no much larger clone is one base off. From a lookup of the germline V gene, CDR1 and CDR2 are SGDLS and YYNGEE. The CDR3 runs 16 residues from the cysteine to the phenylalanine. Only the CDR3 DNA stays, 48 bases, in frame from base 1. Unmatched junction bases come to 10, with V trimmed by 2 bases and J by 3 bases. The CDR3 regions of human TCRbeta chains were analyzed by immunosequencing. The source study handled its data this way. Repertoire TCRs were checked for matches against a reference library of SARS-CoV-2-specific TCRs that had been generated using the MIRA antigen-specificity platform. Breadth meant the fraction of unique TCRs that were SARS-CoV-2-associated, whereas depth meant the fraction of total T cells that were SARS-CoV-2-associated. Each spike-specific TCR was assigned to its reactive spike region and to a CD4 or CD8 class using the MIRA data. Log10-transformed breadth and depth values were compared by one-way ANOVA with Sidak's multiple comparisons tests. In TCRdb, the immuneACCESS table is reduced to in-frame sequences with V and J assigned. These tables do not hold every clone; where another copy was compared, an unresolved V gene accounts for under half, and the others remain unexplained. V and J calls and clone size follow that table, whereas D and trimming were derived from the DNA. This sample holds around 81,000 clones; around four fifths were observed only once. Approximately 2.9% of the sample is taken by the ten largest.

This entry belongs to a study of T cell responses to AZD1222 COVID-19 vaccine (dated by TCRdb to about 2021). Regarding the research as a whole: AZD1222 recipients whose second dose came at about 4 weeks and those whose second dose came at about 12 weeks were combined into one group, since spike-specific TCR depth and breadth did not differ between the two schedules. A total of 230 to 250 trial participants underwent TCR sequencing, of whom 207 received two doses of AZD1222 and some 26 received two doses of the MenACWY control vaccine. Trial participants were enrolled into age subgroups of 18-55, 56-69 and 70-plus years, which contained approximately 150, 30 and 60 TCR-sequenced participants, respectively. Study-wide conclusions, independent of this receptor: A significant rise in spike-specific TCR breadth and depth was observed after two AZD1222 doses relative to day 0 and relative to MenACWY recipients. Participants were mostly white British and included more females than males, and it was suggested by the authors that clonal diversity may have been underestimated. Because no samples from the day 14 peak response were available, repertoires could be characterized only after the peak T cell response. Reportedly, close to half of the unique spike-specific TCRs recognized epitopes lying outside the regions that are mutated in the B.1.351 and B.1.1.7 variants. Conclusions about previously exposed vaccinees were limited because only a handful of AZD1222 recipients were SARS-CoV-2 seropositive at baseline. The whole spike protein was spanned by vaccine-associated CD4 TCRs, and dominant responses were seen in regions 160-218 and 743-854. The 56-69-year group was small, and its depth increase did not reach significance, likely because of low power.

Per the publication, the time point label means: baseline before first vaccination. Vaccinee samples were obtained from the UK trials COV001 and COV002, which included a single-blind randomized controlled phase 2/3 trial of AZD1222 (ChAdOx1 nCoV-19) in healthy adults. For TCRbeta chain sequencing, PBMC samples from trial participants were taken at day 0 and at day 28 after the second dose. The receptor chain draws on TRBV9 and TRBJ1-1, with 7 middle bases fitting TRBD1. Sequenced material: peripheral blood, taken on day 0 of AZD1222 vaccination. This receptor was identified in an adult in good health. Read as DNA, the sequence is TGTGCCAGCAGCGTGCTAACAGGGGAATCTGACACTGAAGCTTTCTTT. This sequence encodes CASSVLTGESDTEAFF. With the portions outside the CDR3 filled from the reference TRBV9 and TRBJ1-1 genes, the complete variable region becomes DSGVTQTPKHLITATGQRVTLRCSPRSGDLSVYWYQQSLDQGLQFLIQYYNGEERAKGNILERFSAQQFPDLHSELNLSSLELGDSALYFCASSVLTGESDTEAFFGQGTRLTVV.